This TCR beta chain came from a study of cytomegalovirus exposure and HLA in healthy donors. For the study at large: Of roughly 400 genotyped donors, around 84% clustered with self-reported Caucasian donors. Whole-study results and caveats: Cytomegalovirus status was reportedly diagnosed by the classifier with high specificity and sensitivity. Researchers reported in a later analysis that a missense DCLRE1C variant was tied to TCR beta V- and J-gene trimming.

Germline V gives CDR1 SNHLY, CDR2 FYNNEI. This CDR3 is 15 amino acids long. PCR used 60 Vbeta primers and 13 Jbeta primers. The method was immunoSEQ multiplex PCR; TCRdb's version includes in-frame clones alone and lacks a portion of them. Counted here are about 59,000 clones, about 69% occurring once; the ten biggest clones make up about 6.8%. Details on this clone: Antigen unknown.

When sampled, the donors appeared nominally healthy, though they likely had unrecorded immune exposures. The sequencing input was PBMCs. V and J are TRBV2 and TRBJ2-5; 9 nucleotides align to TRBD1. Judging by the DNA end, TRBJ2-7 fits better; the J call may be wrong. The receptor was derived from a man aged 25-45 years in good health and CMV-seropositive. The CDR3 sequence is CASRPGTGISYEQYF. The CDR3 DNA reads TGTGCCAGCAGGCCAGGGACAGGGATATCCTACGAGCAGTACTTC.